The sequence of this TCR beta chain was determined in a study of cytomegalovirus exposure and HLA in healthy donors. Vbeta (60) and Jbeta (13) primers were used in the PCR. Data came from immunoSEQ multiplex PCR; TCRdb stores just in-frame clones and leaves some out. The sample includes about 160,000 clones, 75% seen only once; the top ten take approximately 3%. The germline V and J ends were trimmed by 1 base and 0 bases, with 9 bases remaining between them. This CDR3 has 15 residues. Germline CDR1 MGHRA, CDR2 YSYEKL. The sequenced sample was PBMCs. This clonotype was obtained from a woman between 50 and 59 years old in good health and CMV-seropositive. The V call is TRBV4-1, the J call TRBJ1-1; D remains ambiguous. CDR3 sequence reads: CASSQGAGLNTEAFF. Here the CDR3 DNA reads TGCGCCAGCAGCCAAGGAGCAGGTTTGAACACTGAAGCTTTCTTT.